These 6 T cell receptor beta chains share one sample of origin, sequenced in a study of cytomegalovirus exposure and HLA in healthy donors. Primers: 60 Vbeta forward and 13 Jbeta reverse. The assay was immunoSEQ multiplex PCR, and TCRdb's table has in-frame clones only and misses some. This sample has approximately 130,000 clones, with approximately 84% found just once. Sequenced material: PBMCs. These receptors were taken from a boy aged 2 to 10 in good health and CMV-seronegative.

Details on this clone: The same CDR3 is also encoded by other DNA sequences in this sample. The chain uses TRBV9 and TRBJ1-2; 7 nucleotides line up with TRBD1. V shed 0 bases, J shed 8 bases, and the junction held 4 bases outside the gene matches. This CDR3 contains 13 residues. Germline V lookup: CDR1 SGDLS, CDR2 YYNGEE. The DNA of the CDR3 is TGTGCCAGCAGCGTAGAGGGGGCTGGGGGCTACACCTTC. Protein: CASSVEGAGGYTF.

The chain links TRBV5-1 to TRBJ2-3; 9 nucleotides line up with TRBD2. This CDR3 has 15 amino acids. The V and J ends lost 2 bases and 2 bases, in that order; junction bases with no gene match: 3. Germline CDR1 and CDR2: SGHRS and YFSETQ. CDR3 in amino acids: CASSFLAGNTDTQYF. The CDR3 bases are TGCGCCAGCAGCTTTCTAGCGGGGAACACAGATACGCAGTATTTT.

This sequence joins TRBV7-8 and TRBJ1-3; possible D gene TRBD1, 6 bases. The CDR3 contains 17 residues. The germline V and J ends were trimmed by 5 bases and 2 bases, with 19 bases remaining between them. CDR1 is SGHVS and CDR2 is FQNEAQ in the germline V gene. CDR3 DNA sequence: TGTGCCAGCAGCCGTTACAGGGTAACCCCACCTGGAAACACCATATATTTT. This sequence encodes CASSRYRVTPPGNTIYF.

V is TRBV6-5 and J is TRBJ2-5; TRBD2 aligns across 11 bases. The CDR3 loop spans 16 amino acids. Germline CDR1 and CDR2: MNHEY and SVGAGI. Trimming cost V 4 bases and J 5 bases; bases outside gene matches: 9. CDR3 coding DNA: TGTGCCAGCAGTTGGCTAGCGGGGGGTCAGGGGGAGACCCAGTACTTC. Its translation: CASSWLAGGQGETQYF.

V gene TRBV5-4 combines with J gene TRBJ1-2; D might be TRBD1 (5 bases). The CDR3 loop spans 14 amino acids. V was pared by 4 bases and J by 7 bases, with 17 bases between. CDR1 is SGHNT and CDR2 is YYREEE in the germline V gene (reference sequence). The CDR3 DNA is TGTGCCAGCAGCCCGGGACTGCGGGGTGGTGGCTACACCTTC. It translates to CASSPGLRGGGYTF.

The chain has TRBV7-8 and TRBJ2-7, with 8 bases fitting TRBD1. The CDR3 sequence is 14 residues long. Germline CDR1 reads SGHVS; CDR2 reads FQNEAQ. V lost 2 bases, J lost 7 bases, and 7 bases stayed unmatched. This CDR3 reads CASSLSRTGGEQYF. DNA of the CDR3: TGTGCCAGCAGCTTATCCCGTACAGGGGGTGAGCAGTACTTC.